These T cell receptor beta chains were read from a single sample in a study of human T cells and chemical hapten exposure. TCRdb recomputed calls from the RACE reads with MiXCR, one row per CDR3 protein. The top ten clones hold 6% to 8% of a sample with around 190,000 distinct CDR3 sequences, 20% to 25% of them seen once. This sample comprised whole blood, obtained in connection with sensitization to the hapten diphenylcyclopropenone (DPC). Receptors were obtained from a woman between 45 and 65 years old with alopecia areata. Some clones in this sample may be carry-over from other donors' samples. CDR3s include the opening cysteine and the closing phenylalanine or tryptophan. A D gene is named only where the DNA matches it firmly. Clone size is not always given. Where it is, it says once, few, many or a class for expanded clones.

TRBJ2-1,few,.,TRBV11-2,TGTGCCAGCAGACCAGTAGGGAGAATCCCTTACAATGAGCAGTTCTTC,CASRPVGRIPYNEQFF
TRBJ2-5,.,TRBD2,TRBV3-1,TGTGCCAGCAGCTTGAGCCCAGCGGGAGGGGAGACCCAGTACTTC,CASSLSPAGGETQYF
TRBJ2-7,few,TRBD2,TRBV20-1,TGCAGTGCTGATAGCGGGACTAGCGGGAGTGGCGAGCAGTACTTC,CSADSGTSGSGEQYF
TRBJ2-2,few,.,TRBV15,TGTGCCACCAGCAGTCTCCCGGGAGCGAACACCGGGGAGCTGTTTTTT,CATSSLPGANTGELFF
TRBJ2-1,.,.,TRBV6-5,TGTGCCAGCAGTTACGCCGGGACTCAGTTCTTC,CASSYAGTQFF
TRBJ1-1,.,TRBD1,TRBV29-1,TGCAGCGTTGATATTCGGTCCAGGGGGACTGAAGCTTTCTTT,CSVDIRSRGTEAFF
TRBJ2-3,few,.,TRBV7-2,TGTGCCAGCACCCTCCCTACAGGGAGCACAGATACGCAGTATTTT,CASTLPTGSTDTQYF
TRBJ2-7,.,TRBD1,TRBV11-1,TGTGCCAGCAGCTTCCGGGGACAGATCAGCTCCTACGAGCAGTACTTC,CASSFRGQISSYEQYF
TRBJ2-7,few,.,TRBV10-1,TGCGCCAGCAGTGAGTCCGGGAGTGGATACGAGCAGTACTTC,CASSESGSGYEQYF
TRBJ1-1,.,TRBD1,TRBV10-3,TGTGCCATCAGTCCCGGGACAGATCCGGGGTTTGAAGCTTTCTTT,CAISPGTDPGFEAFF
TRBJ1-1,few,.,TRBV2,TGTGCCAGCACCACCTCCGCCGGATACACTGAAGCTTTCTTT,CASTTSAGYTEAFF
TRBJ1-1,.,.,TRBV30,TGTGCCTGGAACAGGAACACTGAAGCTTTCTTT,CAWNRNTEAFF
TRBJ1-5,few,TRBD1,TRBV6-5,TGTGCCAGCAGTTACTCTGCCGGGACAGGGGATCAGCCCCAGCATTTT,CASSYSAGTGDQPQHF
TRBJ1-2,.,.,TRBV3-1,TGTGCCAGCAGCCAAATAGGGGGTGACTATGGCTACACCTTC,CASSQIGGDYGYTF
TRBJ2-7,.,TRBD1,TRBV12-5,TGTGCTAGTGGTTGGGACAGGGGTTACGAGCAGTACTTC,CASGWDRGYEQYF
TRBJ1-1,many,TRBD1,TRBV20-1,TGCAGTGCTCGTGGGGTCGGGACAGTTTATGAAGCTTTCTTT,CSARGVGTVYEAFF
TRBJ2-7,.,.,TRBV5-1,TGCGCCAGCAGCGCGGGACAGGTTTCGGTAGCGGGCGAGCAGTACTTC,CASSAGQVSVAGEQYF
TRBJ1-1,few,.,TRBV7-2,TGTGCCAGCAATCGGGACCCCATGAACACTGAAGCTTTCTTT,CASNRDPMNTEAFF
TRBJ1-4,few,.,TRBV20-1,TGCAGTGCTAGCGGTCAGGTCAATGAAAAACTGTTTTTT,CSASGQVNEKLFF
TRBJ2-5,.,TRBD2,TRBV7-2,TGTGCCAGCAGCGTACGTACTGGGACTAGCGCTGAGACCCAGTACTTC,CASSVRTGTSAETQYF
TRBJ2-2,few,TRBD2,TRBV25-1,TGTGCCAGCAGTCCTGGCGGGAGGATCACCGGGGAGCTGTTTTTT,CASSPGGRITGELFF
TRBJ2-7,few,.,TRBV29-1,TGCAGCGTTGAAGGCAGGGACTACGAGCAGTACTTC,CSVEGRDYEQYF
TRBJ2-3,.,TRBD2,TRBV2,TGTGCCAGCAACTCACTAGCGGCCTTAACTAGCACAGATACGCAGTATTTT,CASNSLAALTSTDTQYF
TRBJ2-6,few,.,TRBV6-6,TGTGCCTGCCTCGTCTCTGGGGCCAACGTCCTGACTTTC,CACLVSGANVLTF
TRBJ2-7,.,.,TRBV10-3,TGTGCCATCAGTTATAGCGGAGAAACCTACGAGCAGTACTTC,CAISYSGETYEQYF
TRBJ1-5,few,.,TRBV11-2,TGTGCCAGCAGCAGAAATCACGGCCACAATCAGCCCCAGCATTTT,CASSRNHGHNQPQHF
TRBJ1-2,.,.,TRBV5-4,TGTGCCAGCAGCTTGCCGGACGGGGCCTACTACACCTTC,CASSLPDGAYYTF
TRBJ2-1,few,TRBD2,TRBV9,TGTGCCAGCAGCGCGGGACTAGCGGGAGCCTTCGGAAGAAATGAGCAGTTCTTC,CASSAGLAGAFGRNEQFF
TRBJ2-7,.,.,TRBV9,TGTGCCAGCAGCGATCCCCGGGACTACCCAGGGGGTCTGGACGAGCAGTACTTC,CASSDPRDYPGGLDEQYF
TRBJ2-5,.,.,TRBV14,TGTGCCAGCAGCCACATCCCGACGGGGCAAGAGACCCAGTACTTC,CASSHIPTGQETQYF
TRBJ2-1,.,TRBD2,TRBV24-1,TGTGCCACCAGTGCAGCGGGACTCGGGGATGAGCAGTTCTTC,CATSAAGLGDEQFF
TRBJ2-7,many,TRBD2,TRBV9,TGTGCCAGCAATCCTAGCGGATCCTACGAGCAGTACTTC,CASNPSGSYEQYF
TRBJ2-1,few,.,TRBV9,TGTGCCAGCAGCGGACTAGATCATGAGCAGTTCTTC,CASSGLDHEQFF
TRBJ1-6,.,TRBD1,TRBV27,TGTGCCAGCAGATCGACGACAGGGGGCAATAATTCACCCCTCCACTTT,CASRSTTGGNNSPLHF
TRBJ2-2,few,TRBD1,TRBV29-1,TGCAGCGTTATATGGACAGGCTGGAACACCGGGGAGCTGTTTTTT,CSVIWTGWNTGELFF
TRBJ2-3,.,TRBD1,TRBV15,TGTGCCACCAGCCGGACAGGTACGCAGTATTTT,CATSRTGTQYF
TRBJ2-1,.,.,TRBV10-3,TGTGCCATCAGTGATTCAACACATTTGGAGCAGTTCTTC,CAISDSTHLEQFF
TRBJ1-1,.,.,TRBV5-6,TGTGCCAGCAGCGGGGTCGGAGGTGAAGCTTTCTTT,CASSGVGGEAFF
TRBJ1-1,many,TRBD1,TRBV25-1,TGTGCCAGCAGTGCACAGGGGTGGGCTGAAGCTTTCTTT,CASSAQGWAEAFF
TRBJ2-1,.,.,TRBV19,TGTGCCAGTGCCCCCACAGGACTTCCCCCCTACAATGAGCAGTTCTTC,CASAPTGLPPYNEQFF
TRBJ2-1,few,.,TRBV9,TGTGCCAGCAGCCCAACCTACAATGAGCAGTTCTTC,CASSPTYNEQFF
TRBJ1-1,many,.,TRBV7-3,TGTGCCAGCAGCTTATCCGGGACAACAAACACTGAAGCTTTCTTT,CASSLSGTTNTEAFF
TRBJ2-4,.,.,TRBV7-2,TGTGCCAGCAGTCAAAGAGGGGGGGCCAAAAACATTCAGTACTTC,CASSQRGGAKNIQYF
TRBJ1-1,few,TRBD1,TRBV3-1,TGTGCCAGCAGCCCGGAAGGCAGGGGGAGAACTGAAGCTTTCTTT,CASSPEGRGRTEAFF